This T cell receptor (beta chain) was found in a study of blood T cell repertoires in COVID-19 (dated by TCRdb to the early 2020s). The study in broad terms: Samples from collaborators originated in the United States, Italy and Spain and spanned both the acute and convalescent phases of COVID-19. The material from the prospective study consisted of cDNA or gDNA derived from T cells, B-cell-depleted T cells, or PBMCs. The dataset comprised deeply sampled blood TCRbeta repertoires from subjects exposed to, actively infected with, or recovered from COVID-19. The repertoires were made available in a free public database intended to serve as a resource for research on the immune response to SARS-CoV-2. The samples were drawn from the first 160 participants of the ongoing ImmuneRACE study and from 950 to 1,500 subjects provided by 6 global collaborators. The sample metadata nearly always contained a de-identified subject ID, COVID-19 status, age in years and sex. Where available, HLA class I and class II types were taken from metadata supplied by the sample provider and were not determined by assay-based typing.

The germline V gene (reference sequence) provides CDR1 LNHDA and CDR2 SQIVND. The CDR3 measures 13 amino acids from cysteine to phenylalanine. The entry retains the CDR3 DNA only, 39 bases that are in frame from base 1. V was cut back by 1 base and J by 4 bases, leaving a gap of 7 bases between them. General findings and caveats noted by the study authors: The quantity of clinical and demographic metadata differed by source and by participant and was supplied without curation.

The collaborating institutions used their own protocols to collect whole blood in K2EDTA tubes. Collaborator samples were shipped for TCRbeta analysis as frozen whole blood, isolated PBMCs, or DNA extracted from either sample type. This clone was detected only a few times. Its recognized antigen is unknown. No base quality values were provided; no much bigger clone lies one nucleotide off. TCRbeta CDR3 regions were amplified from genomic DNA by means of the immunoSEQ Assay, a bias-controlled multiplex PCR. The authors processed their data as follows. The number of nucleated cells in each sample was estimated by amplification of reference gene primers within the assay. To quantify the absolute abundance of each unique TCRbeta CDR3 rearrangement, sequence reads were collapsed and filtered. For each sample, productive Simpson clonality was calculated as the square root of Simpson's diversity index over productive rearrangements. As stored in TCRdb, this immuneACCESS dataset retains in-frame rearrangements with V and J assigned. A fraction of the clones does not appear; measured against another copy, unresolved V genes explain less than half of the discrepancy, and the remainder lacks a known reason. From that table come the V and J calls and clone size; the DNA was used to work out D and trimming. The sample has about 220,000 clones on record, around 82% of them singletons. 3.6% of the sample comes from the top ten.

This TCR came from a woman older than 75 with acute or convalescent COVID-19. The V gene is TRBV19 and the J gene is TRBJ1-2; no D segment can be confidently identified. Sequenced material: peripheral blood. The sequenced DNA: TGTGCCAGTAGTATAGGGCAGTTCTATGGCTACACCTTC. It codes for CASSIGQFYGYTF. With the rest looked up from the reference TRBV19 and TRBJ1-2 genes rather than sequenced, the full variable domain is DGGITQSPKYLFRKEGQNVTLSCEQNLNHDAMYWYRQDPGQGLRLIYYSQIVNDFQKGDIAEGYSVSREKKESFPLTVTSAQKNPTAFYLCASSIGQFYGYTFGSGTRLTVV.